Presented here are 27 T cell receptor beta chains from one specimen sequenced in a study of cytomegalovirus exposure and HLA in healthy donors. A multiplex PCR was run with 60 Vbeta primers and 13 Jbeta primers. The data were produced by immunoSEQ multiplex PCR, yet TCRdb's version contains in-frame clones alone and is incomplete. The sample lists about 200,000 clones, less than 85% occurring once. The sequencing input was PBMCs. These receptors were collected from a girl aged 2 to 9 in good health and CMV-seronegative.

V and J are TRBV13 and TRBJ1-1, with D possibly TRBD1 on 6 matching bases. The CDR3 length is 17 residues. Germline assignment: CDR1 PRHDT and CDR2 FYEKMQ (reference sequence). V was cut by 5 bases and J by 8 bases, with 27 bases left in between. CDR3 bases: TGTGCCAGCAGCCACGCCCCCCAGGGACATACTGTAAGAGAAGCTTTCTTT. Residues: CASSHAPQGHTVREAFF.

Only one count was recorded for this clone. The gene calls are TRBV19 and TRBJ2-7; TRBD2 agrees at 8 bases. The V gene end was trimmed by 5 bases and the J gene end by 1 base; junction bases not matched to a gene: 13. The V gene's germline CDR1 is LNHDA and CDR2 SQIVND (reference sequence). The CDR3 consists of 17 residues. The DNA of the CDR3 is TGTGCCAGTAGTTCTCAATCCTCGGGACTAGTGTCCTACGAGCAGTACTTC. Translating it yields CASSSQSSGLVSYEQYF.

The chain carries TRBV15 and TRBJ1-1; TRBD1 is a possible D gene (6 bases). The CDR3 is 14 residues long. Trimming left V 0 bases short and J 8 bases short, with 13 bases between. Germline V gene sequence: CDR1 LNHNV, CDR2 YYDKDF (reference sequence). The CDR3 loop is CATSRDHRGTEAFF. CDR3 DNA: TGTGCCACCAGCAGAGATCATAGGGGGACCGAAGCTTTCTTT.

The chain recombines TRBV6-5 with TRBJ1-3; 8 nucleotides agree with TRBD1. From germline, CDR1 is MNHEY and CDR2 SVGAGI. Germline trimming cut 0 bases from V and 4 bases from J; bases unmatched to any gene: 5. The CDR3 runs to 16 residues. The CDR3 nucleotides read TGTGCCAGCAGTTACTCTCGACGGACAGGGGGAAACACCATATATTTT. This codes for CASSYSRRTGGNTIYF.

CDR3 sequence reads: CASTAGIEAFF. For the CDR3, the DNA is TGTGCTTCTACTGCAGGGATTGAAGCTTTCTTT. The V and J genes are TRBV6-5 and TRBJ1-1, with D possibly being TRBD1 (5 bases). Looked up from germline, CDR1 is MNHEY and CDR2 is SVGAGI. This CDR3 contains 11 residues.

A single count supports this clone. The chain combines TRBV11-3 with TRBJ2-1; 9 nucleotides agree with TRBD1. Trimming at V came to 4 bases and at J to 0 bases, leaving 4 bases not matched to a gene. The length of the CDR3 is 16 residues. Germline assignment: CDR1 SGHNT and CDR2 YENEEA. The CDR3 DNA reads TGTGCCAGCAGCTCGGGGACAGGGAGCTCCTACAATGAGCAGTTCTTC. Its protein is CASSSGTGSSYNEQFF.

This clone was picked up one time. The V call is TRBV6-5, the J call TRBJ1-3; D is possibly TRBD1 (5 bases). CDR3 size: 16 residues. V was shortened by 3 bases and J by 5 bases, with 17 bases between the two germline ends. CDR1 is MNHEY and CDR2 is SVGAGI in the germline V gene. The CDR3 is CASSYSGWGGRNTIYF. The DNA for the CDR3 is TGTGCCAGCAGTTATAGTGGGTGGGGGGGAAGAAACACCATATATTTT.

V gene TRBV7-9 combines with J gene TRBJ2-7, with a weak D call TRBD2 (5 bases). Trimming stripped 7 bases from V and 5 bases from J, with 9 bases between. In germline, CDR1 is SEHNR, CDR2 FQNEAQ (reference sequence). The CDR3 runs to 11 residues. The CDR3 DNA follows: TGTGCCAGCACCGGGGAACACGAGCAGTACTTC. Its translation: CASTGEHEQYF.

The V gene is TRBV29-1, the J gene TRBJ2-1, with D perhaps matching TRBD2 (6 bases). The V end lost 3 bases, the J end lost 0 bases, and 15 bases lay between the germline ends. Germline V lookup: CDR1 SQVTM, CDR2 ANQGSEA. The CDR3 is made up of 16 amino acids. This chain's CDR3 is CSVDIGGSYSYNEQFF. CDR3 DNA sequence: TGCAGCGTTGATATCGGGGGTTCATACTCCTACAATGAGCAGTTCTTC.

This chain joins TRBV5-6 and TRBJ2-3; unclear D gene. The V gene's germline CDR1 is SGHDT and CDR2 YYEEEE. The CDR3 is 11 residues long. Trimming took off 4 bases at V and 6 bases at J, with 6 bases between the two ends. The CDR3 is CASSPVDTQYF. CDR3 DNA: TGTGCCAGCAGCCCAGTGGATACGCAGTATTTT.

The chain couples TRBV6-1 to TRBJ1-1; D perhaps matches TRBD1 (6 bases). Germline CDR1 and CDR2: MNHNS and SASEGT. The CDR3 extends over 15 amino acids. Trimming pared 2 bases from V and 0 bases from J, leaving 10 bases between. CDR3 amino acids: CASSEQGILNTEAFF. Written as DNA, the CDR3 is TGTGCCAGCAGTGAACAGGGGATCCTGAACACTGAAGCTTTCTTT.

The chain couples TRBV7-9 to TRBJ2-3, with 8 bases matching TRBD2. This CDR3 has 15 amino acids. The V gene end was trimmed by 5 bases and the J gene end by 0 bases; junction bases not matched to a gene: 4. CDR1 is SEHNR and CDR2 is FQNEAQ in the germline V gene (reference sequence). The CDR3 reads CASSRSGGSTDTQYF. In DNA form, the CDR3 reads TGTGCCAGCAGCAGAAGCGGGGGTAGCACAGATACGCAGTATTTT. Using reference TRBV7-9 and TRBJ2-3 for the parts outside the CDR3, the full variable domain is DTGVSQNPRHKITKRGQNVTFRCDPISEHNRLYWYRQTLGQGPEFLTYFQNEAQLEKSRLLSDRFSAERPKGSFSTLEIQRTEQGDSAMYLCASSRSGGSTDTQYFGPGTRLTVL.

J is TRBJ1-5 and V is TRBV21-1; the table names TRBD1, a call not compared with the DNA. TRBV21-1 is assigned pseudogene status. The CDR3 is made up of 17 amino acids. As DNA, the CDR3 is TGTGCCAGCAGCAAAGTTTTTCGGACAGTGAGCAATCAGCCCCAGCATTTT. Its protein product is CASSKVFRTVSNQPQHF.

This clone occurred a few times. The chain has TRBV6-5 and TRBJ2-5, with TRBD1 matching 11 bases. With V trimmed by 6 bases and J by 5 bases, 5 bases remained unmatched. CDR1 and CDR2 (germline): MNHEY, SVGAGI. This CDR3 is built from 14 residues. CDR3 loop: CASSGTGGSETQYF. In nucleotides, the CDR3 is TGTGCCAGCAGCGGGACAGGGGGATCGGAGACCCAGTACTTC.

This clone was picked up a small number of times. The V gene is TRBV4-1, the J gene TRBJ2-1; the match to TRBD2 covers 12 bases. In germline, CDR1 is MGHRA, CDR2 YSYEKL. V lost 4 bases and J lost 5; bases outside the gene matches: 6. The CDR3 loop spans 16 amino acids. CDR3 nucleotides: TGCGCCAGCAGCCGACTAGCGGGAGATCTCGACAATGAGCAGTTCTTC. Translation gives CASSRLAGDLDNEQFF.

In this sample, this clone turned up a few times. This chain uses TRBV7-9 with TRBJ1-2; D ambiguous. This CDR3 is 15 amino acids long. Germline CDR1 SEHNR, CDR2 FQNEAQ (reference sequence). Between the trimmed V and J ends, which lost 2 bases and 5 bases, there was a span of 15 bases. DNA of the CDR3: TGTGCCAGCAGCTTACAACCGACATTAAAGTATGGCTACACCTTC. It encodes CASSLQPTLKYGYTF.

The CDR3: CASSLNYFPQYF. DNA for the CDR3: TGTGCCAGCAGCCTGAACTACTTCCCGCAGTATTTT. This chain connects TRBV7-2 to TRBJ2-3, with no clear D. The V and J ends lost 5 bases and 10 bases respectively, with 13 bases between them. Germline CDR1 SGHTA, CDR2 FQGNSA. CDR3 size: 12 residues.

This clone was detected only a few times. The chain uses TRBV5-1 and TRBJ1-2; TRBD1 aligns across 7 bases. Looked up from germline, CDR1 is SGHRS and CDR2 is YFSETQ. This CDR3 has 17 residues. The junction had 10 bases not matched to a gene; V was cut back by 0 bases and J by 2 bases. CDR3 in amino acids: CASSLDMRQGYNYGYTF. DNA of the CDR3: TGCGCCAGCAGCTTGGATATGCGACAGGGCTACAACTATGGCTACACCTTC.

This chain connects TRBV29-1 to TRBJ2-3; 9 positions match TRBD2. The trim removed 4 bases at V and 2 bases at J, leaving 7 bases unmatched. From germline, CDR1 is SQVTM and CDR2 ANQGSEA. This CDR3 is built from 15 residues. The CDR3: CSVGHSGRITDTQYF. CDR3 DNA sequence: TGCAGCGTTGGGCATAGCGGGAGAATCACAGATACGCAGTATTTT.

The chain carries TRBV11-2 and TRBJ2-2, with TRBD2 matching 10 bases. CDR1 and CDR2 (germline): SGHAT, FQNNGV. With 3 bases clipped from V and 5 bases from J, the junction kept 15 bases outside the gene matches. CDR3 length equals 19 residues. CDR3 sequence reads: CASSFPNTSGATKTGELFF. The CDR3 nucleotides read TGTGCCAGCAGCTTCCCCAACACTAGCGGGGCCACAAAGACCGGGGAGCTGTTTTTT. Using reference TRBV11-2 and TRBJ2-2 for the parts outside the CDR3, the full variable domain is EAGVAQSPRYKIIEKRQSVAFWCNPISGHATLYWYQQILGQGPKLLIQFQNNGVVDDSQLPKDRFSAERLKGVDSTLKIQPAKLEDSAVYLCASSFPNTSGATKTGELFFGEGSRLTVL.

This clone turned up a few times. V usage is TRBV6-1 and J usage is TRBJ2-7, with D unresolved. This CDR3 region has 11 residues. Trimming shortened V by 8 bases and J by 4 bases, and 9 bases separated the two germline ends. CDR1 is MNHNS and CDR2 is SASEGT in the germline V gene. This CDR3 is CASFGYYEQYF. As DNA, the CDR3 is TGTGCCAGCTTCGGGTATTACGAGCAGTACTTC.

The chain uses TRBV7-6 and TRBJ1-4, with D uncertain. V gave up 0 bases and J gave up 7 bases, with 12 bases separating them. CDR1 is SGHVS, CDR2 FNYEAQ, per germline. The CDR3 totals 15 residues. CDR3 loop: CASSLASVPSEKLFF. CDR3 sequence (DNA): TGTGCCAGCAGCTTAGCTTCCGTGCCTAGTGAAAAACTGTTTTTT.

This rearrangement joins TRBV4-2 to TRBJ1-4, with D tentatively TRBD1 (6 bases). The CDR3 covers 16 residues. V was clipped by 3 bases and J by 4 bases, with 15 bases between them. Germline V gene data show CDR1 as LGHNA and CDR2 as YNFKEQ. The CDR3 DNA sequence: TGTGCCAGCAGCCAGGGGTACGACAGGAGTAATGAAAAACTGTTTTTT. This translates into CASSQGYDRSNEKLFF.

In its sample, this clone was seen a few times. V usage is TRBV5-1 and J usage is TRBJ1-4, with 7 bases fitting TRBD1. The CDR3 consists of 14 residues. From germline, CDR1 is SGHRS and CDR2 YFSETQ. V shed 1 base, J shed 8 bases, and the junction held 5 bases outside the gene matches. The CDR3 loop reads CASSLTGDGEKLFF. Written as DNA, the CDR3 is TGCGCCAGCAGCTTGACAGGGGATGGGGAAAAACTGTTTTTT.

The chain recombines TRBV2 with TRBJ1-2; D perhaps matches TRBD1 (6 bases). This CDR3 comprises 14 residues. V was cut by 7 bases and J by 3 bases, with 15 bases left in between. The V gene's germline CDR1 is SNHLY and CDR2 FYNNEI. The CDR3 is CASTPGGSDYGYTF. The CDR3 DNA follows: TGTGCCAGCACTCCGGGGGGCTCCGACTATGGCTACACCTTC.

This clone was observed a single time. The chain joins TRBV7-2 to TRBJ2-1; D possibly corresponds to TRBD2 (5 bases). CDR3 length equals 15 residues. Between the trimmed V and J ends, which lost 1 base and 12 bases, there was a span of 19 bases. The germline CDR1 and CDR2 sequences are SGHTA and FQGNSA. The CDR3 here is CASSLGTFSGVVQFF. CDR3 DNA sequence: TGTGCCAGCAGCTTAGGGACTTTTTCTGGAGTCGTGCAGTTCTTC.

This clone turned up a few times. J is TRBJ1-5 and V is TRBV6-1; 7 nucleotides align to TRBD1. The CDR3 totals 14 residues. V lost 6 bases to trimming and J lost 3 bases; unmatched junction nucleotides: 5. Germline V gene lookup returns CDR1 MNHNS and CDR2 SASEGT. CDR3 sequence: CASSRRGPNQPQHF. Written as DNA, the CDR3 is TGTGCCAGCAGCCGAAGGGGGCCCAATCAGCCCCAGCATTTT.